The rows below give T cell receptor beta chains drawn from one sample of a study of shared clonotypes between healthy human individuals. The data were produced by immunoSEQ multiplex PCR, yet TCRdb's version contains in-frame clones alone and is incomplete. The top ten clones hold 0.37% of a sample with under 2.5 million clones, roughly 92% of them seen once. Sequenced: naive CD4+ T cells from PBMCs. These receptors came from a man aged 18 to 30 in good health. Some clones in this sample may be carry-over from other donors' samples. The CDR3 runs from the conserved cysteine through the conserved F or W. The D gene is left open where the match is weak. Size is omitted from some rows. Given values are once, few, many or a class for expanded clones.

TRBJ2-7	TRBD1	TRBV6-6	.	TGTGCCAGCAGCATTAGGGACAGCTCCTACGAGCAGTACTTC	CASSIRDSSYEQYF
TRBJ1-2	TRBD1	TRBV7-3	.	TGTGCCAGCAGCGACGACAGGGGGTATGGCTACACCTTC	CASSDDRGYGYTF
TRBJ2-3	.	TRBV27	.	TGTGCCAGCAGTTTTAGAGCGGGTCGCACAGATACGCAGTATTTT	CASSFRAGRTDTQYF
TRBJ2-7	TRBD2	TRBV28	.	TGTGCCAGCAGTTTCCGGACTAGCGAGCACGAGCAGTACTTC	CASSFRTSEHEQYF
TRBJ1-1	.	TRBV18	.	TGTGCCAGCTCACCTCCCGGGGGCGGGAACACTGAAGCTTTCTTT	CASSPPGGGNTEAFF
TRBJ2-2	.	TRBV6-1	few	TGTGCCAGCAGTGAACAAGGGGCCACCGGGGAGCTGTTTTTT	CASSEQGATGELFF
TRBJ2-7	.	TRBV6-5	.	TGTGCCAGCAGTAGCCCCGGAGTACGCAGCGAGCAGTACTTC	CASSSPGVRSEQYF
TRBJ1-5	.	TRBV9	.	TGTGCCAGCAGCCCATCAGGGGATCAGCCCCAGCATTTT	CASSPSGDQPQHF
TRBJ2-7	TRBD2	TRBV28	.	TGTGCCAGCACCCCCACTAGCGGGGTCTACGAGCAGTACTTC	CASTPTSGVYEQYF
TRBJ1-1	.	TRBV11-2	.	TGTGCCAGCAGCTTAGGCCCCTTTGGAGAAGCTTTCTTT	CASSLGPFGEAFF
TRBJ2-2	TRBD2	TRBV18	.	TGTGCCAGCTCACCCCGGCGGGAGGTGACCGGGGAGCTGTTTTTT	CASSPRREVTGELFF
TRBJ1-2	TRBD1	TRBV7-9	.	TGTGCCAGCAGCCTTACACAGGGGGCGAGGGGCTACACCTTC	CASSLTQGARGYTF
TRBJ2-1	TRBD2	TRBV11-3	.	TGTGCCAGCAAGAGCGGGGTCAGCTCCTACAATGAGCAGTTCTTC	CASKSGVSSYNEQFF
TRBJ1-5	TRBD1	TRBV18	.	TGTGCCAGCTCACCACAGGGGGCGAGCAATCAGCCCCAGCATTTT	CASSPQGASNQPQHF
TRBJ2-5	TRBD2	TRBV9	.	TGTGCCAGCAGCGTAGGTGCAGCGGGAGTTTCGGAGACCCAGTACTTC	CASSVGAAGVSETQYF
TRBJ2-1	TRBD1	TRBV6-5	.	TGTGCCAGCAGTTACCGGGACAGGGACCCCGGATTCTTC	CASSYRDRDPGFF
TRBJ2-5	.	TRBV5-1	.	TGCGCCAGCAGCTTGGTTGCACAGCAAGAGACCCAGTACTTC	CASSLVAQQETQYF
TRBJ1-5	.	TRBV18	.	TGTGCCAGCTCACTGGACAGAAACAATCAGCCCCAGCATTTT	CASSLDRNNQPQHF
TRBJ2-2	TRBD1	TRBV18	.	TGTGCCAGCTCACCACCGGGACAGGGGAGGACCGGGGAGCTGTTTTTT	CASSPPGQGRTGELFF
TRBJ2-7	.	TRBV18	once	TGTGCCAGCTCCCTTCCCTCTGGGGTCTACGAGCAGTACTTC	CASSLPSGVYEQYF
TRBJ2-5	TRBD2	TRBV23-1	.	TGCGCCAGCAGTCAATGGGCAGGGAGGGGGACCCAGTACTTC	CASSQWAGRGTQYF
TRBJ1-1	.	TRBV5-6	few	TGTGCCAGCAGCTTGGGAGGGGAAGCTTTCTTT	CASSLGGEAFF
TRBJ2-5	TRBD2	TRBV7-2	.	TGTGCCAGCAGCCCTAGCGGGAGTAGAGAGACCCAGTACTTC	CASSPSGSRETQYF
TRBJ2-5	TRBD2	TRBV2	.	TGTGCCAGCAGTCAGAACGGGAGGGAGACCCAGTACTTC	CASSQNGRETQYF
TRBJ2-2	TRBD2	TRBV4-1	.	TGCGCCAGCAGCCAAGGGGGAGCGGGAGGTAACACCGGGGAGCTGTTTTTT	CASSQGGAGGNTGELFF
TRBJ1-2	.	TRBV6-1	.	TGTGCCAGCAGTGAAGGGGCAGGGAACTATGGCTACACCTTC	CASSEGAGNYGYTF
TRBJ2-5	.	TRBV5-4	.	TGTGCCAGCAGCTCCCCCGGACACAAGAGGGAGACCCAGTACTTC	CASSSPGHKRETQYF
TRBJ1-2	.	TRBV9	.	TGTGCCAGCAGCGTAGGGCCCGACCCCTATGGCTACACCTTC	CASSVGPDPYGYTF